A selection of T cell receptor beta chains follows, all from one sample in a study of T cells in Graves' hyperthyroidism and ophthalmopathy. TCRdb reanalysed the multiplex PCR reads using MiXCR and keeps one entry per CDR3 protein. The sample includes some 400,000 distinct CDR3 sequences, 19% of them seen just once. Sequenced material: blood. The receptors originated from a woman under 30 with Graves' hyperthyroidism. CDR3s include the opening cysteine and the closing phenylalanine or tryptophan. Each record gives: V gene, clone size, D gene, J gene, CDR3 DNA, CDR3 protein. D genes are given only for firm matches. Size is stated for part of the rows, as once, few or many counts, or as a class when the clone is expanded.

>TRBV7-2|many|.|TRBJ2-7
TGTGCCAGCAGCTTAGACAGTCACCTCCACGAGCAGTACTTC
CASSLDSHLHEQYF
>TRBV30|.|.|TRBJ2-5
TGTGCCTGGAGTCTGCCGGGACAAGTGGAGACCCAGTACTTC
CAWSLPGQVETQYF
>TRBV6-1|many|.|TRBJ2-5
TGTGCCAGCAGTGAAGGGGGGATAGGTGAGACCCAGTACTTC
CASSEGGIGETQYF
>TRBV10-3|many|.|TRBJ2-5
TGTGCCATCAGTGACTGGGGGGTAGGAGAGACCCAGTACTTC
CAISDWGVGETQYF
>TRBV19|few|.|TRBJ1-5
TGTGCCAGTAGTACCGGACGGAGCAATCAGCCCCAGCATTTT
CASSTGRSNQPQHF
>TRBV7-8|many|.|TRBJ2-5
TGTGCCAGCAGCCGCAGGGTTGAGACCCAGTACTTC
CASSRRVETQYF
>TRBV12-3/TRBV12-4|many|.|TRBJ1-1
TGTGCCAGCAGTTTAGAGAGGGCAGCGGAAGCTTTCTTT
CASSLERAAEAFF
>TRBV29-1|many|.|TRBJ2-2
TGCAGCGTTCTGACTGAAACCGGGGAGCTGTTTTTT
CSVLTETGELFF
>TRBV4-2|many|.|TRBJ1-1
TGTGCCAGCAGCCAAGATACCAGTAGGGCGGGGGCTTTCTTT
CASSQDTSRAGAFF
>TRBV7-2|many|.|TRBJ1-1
TGTGCCAGCAGCTTATACTCGGCGGAATACACTGAAGCTTTCTTT
CASSLYSAEYTEAFF
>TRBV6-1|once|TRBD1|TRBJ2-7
TGTGCCAGCAGTGACACAGGGGGTTTGGAGCAGTACTTC
CASSDTGGLEQYF
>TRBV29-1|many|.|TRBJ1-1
TGCAGCGTAGGGGACACCGAAGCTTTCTTT
CSVGDTEAFF
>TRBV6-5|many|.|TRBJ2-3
TGTGCCAGCAGTTACGGGGCTAGCACAGATACGCAGTATTTT
CASSYGASTDTQYF
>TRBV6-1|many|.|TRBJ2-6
TGTGCCAGCAGTGAAGGGCTCACTGGGGCCAACGTCCTGACTTTC
CASSEGLTGANVLTF
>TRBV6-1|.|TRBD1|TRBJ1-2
TGTGCCAGCATTCGGTCGGGACAGGGAACGTTTGGCTACACCTTC
CASIRSGQGTFGYTF
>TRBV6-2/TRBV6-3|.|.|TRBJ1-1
TGTGCCAGCAGCCAAACAGGGAATGAAGCTTTCTTT
CASSQTGNEAFF
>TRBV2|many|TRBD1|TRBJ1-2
TGTGCCAGCAGTGAAGTACCTAGACAGGGCTATGGCTACACCTTC
CASSEVPRQGYGYTF
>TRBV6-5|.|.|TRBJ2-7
TGTGCCAGCAGTAGGCGGGACCTCTCCTACGAGCAGTACTTC
CASSRRDLSYEQYF
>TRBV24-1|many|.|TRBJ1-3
TGTGCCACCAACGCAGGGAGGTCTGGAAACACCATATATTTT
CATNAGRSGNTIYF
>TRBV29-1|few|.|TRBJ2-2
TGCAGCGTTGAAGGGGGTGTACAGGGAAAAACCGGGGAGCTGTTTTTT
CSVEGGVQGKTGELFF
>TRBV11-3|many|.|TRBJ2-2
TGTGCCAGCAGCCCCTTGACGGGGGAGAACACCGGGGAGCTGTTTTTT
CASSPLTGENTGELFF
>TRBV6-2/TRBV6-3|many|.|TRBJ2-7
TGTGCCAGCAGTTACTTTATGATCCCCTACGAGCAGTACTTC
CASSYFMIPYEQYF
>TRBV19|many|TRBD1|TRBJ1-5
TGTGCCAGTAAGCAGGGGGCAGGAGGCAATCAGCCCCAGCATTTT
CASKQGAGGNQPQHF
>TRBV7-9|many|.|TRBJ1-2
TGTGCCAGCAGCCCGACAGGAGGAGGCTACACCTTC
CASSPTGGGYTF
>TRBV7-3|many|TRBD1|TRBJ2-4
TGTGCCAGCAGCTCGGTAACGGGACAGGGGGCGCAGGTGGCCAAAAACATTCAGTACTTC
CASSSVTGQGAQVAKNIQYF
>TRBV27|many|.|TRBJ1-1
TGTGCCAGCACCAACCCCCGGACATCTGAAGCTTTCTTT
CASTNPRTSEAFF
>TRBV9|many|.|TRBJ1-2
TGTGCCAGCAGCAGGGACCGGGGTCCAGCGTATGGCTACACCTTC
CASSRDRGPAYGYTF
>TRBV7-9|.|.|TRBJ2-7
TGTGCCAGCAGCTCCAGCGATCACGGGCAGTACTTC
CASSSSDHGQYF
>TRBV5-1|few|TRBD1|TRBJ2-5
TGCGCCAGCAGCTTGGTTCCACAGGGGGAGACCCAGTACTTC
CASSLVPQGETQYF
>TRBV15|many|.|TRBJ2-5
TGTGCCACCAGCAGAGATGGGGCGGCCAGGAGGCAAGAGACCCAGTACTTC
CATSRDGAARRQETQYF
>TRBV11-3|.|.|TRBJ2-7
TGTGCCAGCACCCCGGTGGGGGTCCAGACCTACGAGCAGTACTTC
CASTPVGVQTYEQYF
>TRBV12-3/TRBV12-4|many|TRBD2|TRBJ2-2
TGTGCCAGCAGACCAACTAGCGGGGGACGTACCGGGGAGCTGTTTTTT
CASRPTSGGRTGELFF
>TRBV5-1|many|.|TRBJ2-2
TGCGCCAGCAGGATGGGGGGAACCGCGAACACCGGGGAGCTGTTTTTT
CASRMGGTANTGELFF
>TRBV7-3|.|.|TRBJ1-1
TGTGCCAGCAGCTTATTGGCAGGGACCACTGAAGCTTTCTTT
CASSLLAGTTEAFF
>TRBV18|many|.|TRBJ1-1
TGTGCCAGCTCACTCCCCTACACTGAAGCTTTCTTT
CASSLPYTEAFF
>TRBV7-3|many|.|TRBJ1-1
TGTGCCAGCAGCTTAACTCGGGTGAGCACTGAAGCTTTCTTT
CASSLTRVSTEAFF
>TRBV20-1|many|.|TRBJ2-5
TGCAGTGCTAGAGAAATTGGGGAGACCCAGTACTTC
CSAREIGETQYF
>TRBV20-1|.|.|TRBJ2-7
TGCAGTGCTCGACCGAGGGCAGCACCCAGTTACGAGCAGTACTTC
CSARPRAAPSYEQYF
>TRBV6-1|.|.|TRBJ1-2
TGTGCCAGCATGGCTCCGCCGAACTATGGCTACACCTTC
CASMAPPNYGYTF
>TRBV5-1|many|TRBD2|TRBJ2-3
TGCGCCAGCAGCGAAACCGGGACTAGCGCACAAGATACGCAGTATTTT
CASSETGTSAQDTQYF
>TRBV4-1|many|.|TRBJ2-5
TGCGCCAGCAGCCGACCGGGGTACTATCAAGAGACCCAGTACTTC
CASSRPGYYQETQYF
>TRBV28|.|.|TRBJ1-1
TGTGCCAGCAGTTTTCTCCCCTATACCAACACTGAAGCTTTCTTT
CASSFLPYTNTEAFF
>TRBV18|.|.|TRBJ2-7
TGTGCCAGCTCACCACAGGGCCGGGTGAGGGGCGAGCAGTACTTC
CASSPQGRVRGEQYF
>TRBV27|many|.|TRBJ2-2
TGTGCCAGCAGTTTATCTGCCGGAGGCACCGGGGAGCTGTTTTTT
CASSLSAGGTGELFF
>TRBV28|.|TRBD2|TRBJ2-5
TGTGCCAGCAGTGGAAAGGCACTAGCGGGGCCTCAAGAGACCCAGTACTTC
CASSGKALAGPQETQYF
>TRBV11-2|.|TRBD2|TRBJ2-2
TGTGCCAGCAGCCCCTGGCGGGGGGGCGTGAACACCGGGGAGCTGTTTTTT
CASSPWRGGVNTGELFF
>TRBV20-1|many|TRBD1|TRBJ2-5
TGCAGTGCTAGAGAAACCTTAGCCGGGACAGGGAAAGAGACCCAGTACTTC
CSARETLAGTGKETQYF
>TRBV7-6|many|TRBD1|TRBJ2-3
TGTGCCAGCAGCTTAGGGACAGGGGCAGATACGCAGTATTTT
CASSLGTGADTQYF
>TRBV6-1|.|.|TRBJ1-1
TGTGCCAGCAGACCCTTTTTCCTTAGTTCCACTGAAGCTTTCTTT
CASRPFFLSSTEAFF
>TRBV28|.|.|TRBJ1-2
TGTGCCAGCAGCCGGCCCTTCGGGACCCCATATGGCTACACCTTC
CASSRPFGTPYGYTF
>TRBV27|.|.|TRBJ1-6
TGTGCCAGCAGTTACAGCGGGACAAATCCACCCCTCCACTTT
CASSYSGTNPPLHF
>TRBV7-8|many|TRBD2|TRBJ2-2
TGTGCCAGCAGCCAAGGACTAGACCAATTGTGGACCGGGGAGCTGTTTTTT
CASSQGLDQLWTGELFF
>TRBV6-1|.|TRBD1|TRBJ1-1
TGTGCCAGCAGGCCCGGGACAGGGTACACTGAAGCTTTCTTT
CASRPGTGYTEAFF
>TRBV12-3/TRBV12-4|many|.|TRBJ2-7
TGTGCCAGCAGTTACAGGGCCCACGAGCAGTACTTC
CASSYRAHEQYF
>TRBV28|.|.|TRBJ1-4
TGTGCCAGCAGCTCGACTCGGACGGATGAAAAACTGTTTTTT
CASSSTRTDEKLFF
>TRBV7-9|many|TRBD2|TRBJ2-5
TGTGCCAGCGGCCGACTAGCGGGAGAAAAAGAGACCCAGTACTTC
CASGRLAGEKETQYF
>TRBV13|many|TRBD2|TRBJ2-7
TGTGCCAGCAGCGACGGGGGGGACGCCGAGCAGTACTTC
CASSDGGDAEQYF
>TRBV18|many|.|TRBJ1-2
TGTGCCAGCTCACCACCGATCGAGACCTCTCCCACTGGCTACACCTTC
CASSPPIETSPTGYTF
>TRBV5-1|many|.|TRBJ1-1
TGCGCCAGCAGCCAAATACGTCTTCAGCGGAACACTGAAGCTTTCTTT
CASSQIRLQRNTEAFF
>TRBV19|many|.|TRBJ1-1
TGTGCCAGTAGTCCGTGGATTGGCCAATTGACGAACACTGAAGCTTTCTTT
CASSPWIGQLTNTEAFF